Detailed here is one T cell receptor (beta chain). What it binds is not known. The source of the sample is a study of cytomegalovirus exposure and HLA in healthy donors. CDR1 is SGHTS and CDR2 is YDEGEE in the germline V gene. The ends were cut back, 0 bases at V and 3 bases at J, with 7 bases in the middle. The CDR3 loop spans 13 amino acids. Notes on the study in general: A cluster of highly shared sequence variants was likely a sequencing artifact.

PCR was performed using 60 Vbeta and 13 Jbeta primers. Produced via immunoSEQ multiplex PCR; TCRdb's table is partial and in-frame only. The sample lists over 150,000 clones, approximately 80% occurring once. These donors counted as nominally healthy when sampled, but unrecorded immune exposures were likely. Sequencing was done on a sample of PBMCs. This sequence joins TRBV5-8 and TRBJ2-7; D remains ambiguous. The clonotype originates from a man aged 50-60 years in good health and CMV-seropositive. The CDR3 coding sequence is TGTGCCAGCAGCTTGGGGGCCCTCTACGAGCAGTACTTC. Translation: CASSLGALYEQYF. The full variable domain, in which reference TRBV5-8 and TRBJ2-7 provide the parts outside the CDR3, is EAGVTQSPTHLIKTRGQQATLRCSPISGHTSVYWYQQALGLGLQFLLWYDEGEERNRGNFPPRFSGRQFPNYSSELNVNALELEDSALYLCASSLGALYEQYFGPGTRLTVT.